A single sample is the source of the 20 T cell receptor beta chains below, sequenced in a study of T-cell memory formation after mild COVID-19. Via MiXCR, TCRdb re-called the 5' RACE reads, giving one row per CDR3 protein. The sample has about 270,000 distinct CDR3 sequences; over 15% are singletons. Sequencing input: PBMCs or a T cell subset sorted from them (not recorded which). The receptors originated from a man between 18 and 29 years old who had mild COVID-19 (a few samples of this study predate the infection). Cell type and time point are not known.

This clonotype came up a few times. The chain joins TRBV3-2 to TRBJ2-7. TRBV3-2 counts as a pseudogene. CDR3 length equals 11 residues. The CDR3 loop is CASSQYSEQYF. CDR3 nucleotides: TGTGCCAGCAGCCAATACAGCGAGCAGTACTTC.

This clonotype has ten or more counts. This chain connects TRBV12-3 or TRBV12-4 to TRBJ2-7; D may be TRBD2 (5 bases). CDR3 length equals 13 residues. V was shortened by 8 bases and J by 1 base, with 12 bases between the two germline ends. CDR3 in DNA: TGTGCCAGCTCAAGGACTGAGTCCTACGAGCAGTACTTC. The encoded protein is CASSRTESYEQYF.

This clonotype was recorded a few times. The chain is built from TRBV18 and TRBJ2-6, with a weak D call TRBD2 (5 bases). V lost 3 bases and J 4 bases, leaving 16 bases between the germline ends. Germline V gene data show CDR1 as KGHSH and CDR2 as LQKENI. CDR3 length: 17 residues. CDR3 sequence reads: CASSPGLISRGANVLTF. The CDR3 coding sequence is TGTGCCAGCTCACCCGGACTGATCTCTAGGGGGGCCAACGTCCTGACTTTC.

This clonotype was seen only a few times. The rearrangement uses TRBV20-1 and TRBJ2-3; 9 bases agree with TRBD2. The junction had 6 bases not matched to a gene; V was cut back by 6 bases and J by 2 bases. The length of the CDR3 is 14 residues. Germline assignment: CDR1 DFQATT and CDR2 SNEGSKA (reference sequence). The CDR3 protein is CSAESGGNTDTQYF. CDR3 nucleotide sequence: TGCAGTGCCGAGAGCGGGGGGAACACAGATACGCAGTATTTT.

The V call is TRBV5-1, the J call TRBJ2-3; TRBD1 is a possible D gene (6 bases). Germline values: CDR1 SGHRS, CDR2 YFSETQ. The CDR3 totals 17 residues. The V end was cut by 4 bases, the J end by 1 base, with 19 bases between. The CDR3 DNA sequence: TGCGCCAGCAGCCCACAAGCAGGGGCCCGAGGCACAGATACGCAGTATTTT. Protein sequence: CASSPQAGARGTDTQYF. Full variable domain (missing parts from reference TRBV5-1 and TRBJ2-3): KAGVTQTPRYLIKTRGQQVTLSCSPISGHRSVSWYQQTPGQGLQFLFEYFSETQRNKGNFPGRFSGRQFSNSRSEMNVSTLELGDSALYLCASSPQAGARGTDTQYFGPGTRLTVL.

V gene TRBV10-3 combines with J gene TRBJ1-1; 7 bases map to TRBD1. J lost 0 bases, V lost 7 bases, and 8 bases had no gene match. Per germline, CDR1 ENHRY and CDR2 SYGVKD. The CDR3 has 15 residues. The CDR3 sequence: CAINLGGGLNTEAFF. CDR3 DNA: TGTGCCATCAATTTGGGAGGGGGCTTGAACACTGAAGCTTTCTTT.

Here the CDR3 reads CASSLGGGAATYNEQFF. Written as DNA, the CDR3 is TGTGCCAGCAGCTTAGGTGGTGGGGCAGCGACCTACAATGAGCAGTTCTTC. V and J are TRBV11-3 and TRBJ2-1; possibly TRBD1 for D (5 bases). Germline CDR1 reads SGHNT; CDR2 reads YENEEA. V was clipped by 1 base and J by 2 bases, with 15 bases between them. The CDR3 is 17 residues long. Full variable domain (outside the CDR3, taken from reference TRBV11-3 and TRBJ2-1): EAGVVQSPRYKIIEKKQPVAFWCNPISGHNTLYWYLQNLGQGPELLIRYENEEAVDDSQLPKDRFSAERLKGVDSTLKIQPAELGDSAVYLCASSLGGGAATYNEQFFGPGTRLTVL.

The rearrangement joins TRBV5-1 to TRBJ1-1, with 7 bases lining up with TRBD1. V was clipped by 4 bases and J by 3 bases; unmatched bases: 6. The CDR3 extends over 14 amino acids. Germline-derived CDR1 and CDR2 are SGHRS and YFSETQ. The CDR3 DNA is TGCGCCAGCAGCGCGGGACAGTCGGACACTGAAGCTTTCTTT. Residues: CASSAGQSDTEAFF.

This clonotype was counted only a few times. This may stem from a read error, because a much larger clone lies one nucleotide away. The chain links TRBV28 to TRBJ2-5; D ambiguous. Germline values: CDR1 MDHEN, CDR2 SYDVKM. The CDR3 consists of 11 residues. V was shortened by 6 bases and J by 2 bases, with 4 bases between the two germline ends. The CDR3 coding sequence is TGTGCCAGCAGATTACAAGAGACCCAGTACTTC. Translated, it gives CASRLQETQYF.

The chain carries TRBV15 and TRBJ2-7; D could derive from TRBD1 or TRBD2 (6 bases each). CDR1 is LNHNV and CDR2 is YYDKDF in the germline V gene (reference sequence). This CDR3 has 12 residues. V was trimmed by 6 bases and J by 5 bases, leaving 11 bases between them. In nucleotides, the CDR3 is TGTGCCACCAGGGAGGGGGGTAACGAGCAGTACTTC. Translated: CATREGGNEQYF.

This clonotype occurred a few times. J is TRBJ2-5 and V is TRBV4-3, with no clear D. The V end lost 0 bases, the J end lost 5 bases, and 10 bases lay between the germline ends. Per the germline V gene, CDR1 is LGHNA and CDR2 is YSLEER. The CDR3 loop spans 14 amino acids. CDR3 loop: CASSQDWSRETQYF. The CDR3 region has the DNA TGCGCCAGCAGCCAAGATTGGTCACGGGAGACCCAGTACTTC.

This clonotype was counted between two and nine times. As DNA, the CDR3 is TGTGCCAGCACCAACCGATTAAGCGTCCTTGGCCCTACGCAGTATTTT. This encodes CASTNRLSVLGPTQYF. This chain connects TRBV6-2 or TRBV6-3 to TRBJ2-3; no firm D call. V dropped 7 bases and J dropped 8 bases, with 25 bases sitting between them. The CDR3 contains 16 residues. The V gene's germline CDR1 is MNHEY and CDR2 SVGEGT.

The table lists this clonotype with a few counts. The CDR3 coding sequence is TGTGCCAGCAGTTACCCCCGGGGAGGGGGCGTTCACAGTGAGCAGTTCTTC. Amino acid sequence: CASSYPRGGGVHSEQFF. This rearrangement joins TRBV6-5 to TRBJ2-1; tentatively, D is TRBD1 or TRBD2 (7 bases each). Germline V gives CDR1 MNHEY, CDR2 SVGAGI. V was trimmed by 2 bases and J by 9 bases, leaving 23 bases between them. The CDR3 is 17 amino acids.

This clonotype came up many times. This chain uses TRBV6-5 with TRBJ1-6; D call uncertain. The germline gives CDR1 MNHEY, CDR2 SVGAGI. V shed 5 bases and J shed 8 bases, with 16 bases lying between them. This CDR3 is 15 amino acids long. CDR3 in amino acids: CASSQPTDRYSPLHF. The CDR3 DNA is TGTGCCAGCAGTCAACCGACGGACCGTTATTCACCCCTCCACTTT.

The chain joins TRBV7-9 to TRBJ2-3, with 7 bases fitting TRBD2. V dropped 5 bases and J dropped 2; count of bases not matched to a gene: 7. From germline, CDR1 is SEHNR and CDR2 FQNEAQ (reference sequence). The CDR3 runs 15 residues. The CDR3 DNA reads as TGTGCCAGCAGCCCAAGACTAGCCCTCACAGATACGCAGTATTTT. Amino acid sequence: CASSPRLALTDTQYF.

This chain uses TRBV6-2 or TRBV6-3 with TRBJ1-4; D is ambiguous. CDR3 length: 14 residues. Germline values: CDR1 MNHEY, CDR2 SVGEGT. V gave up 5 bases and J gave up 6 bases, with 13 bases separating them. CDR3 sequence (DNA): TGTGCCAGCAGTACGGCAAGATCCGATGAAAAACTGTTTTTT. Its translation: CASSTARSDEKLFF.

The chain couples TRBV29-1 to TRBJ1-2, with 10 bases aligning to TRBD1. CDR1 SQVTM and CDR2 ANQGSEA come from the germline V gene. After removal of 6 bases from V and 4 bases from J, the junction contained 11 bases not matched to a gene. The CDR3 sequence is 15 residues long. The CDR3 is CSVVPGQGVLYGYTF. CDR3 coding DNA: TGCAGCGTGGTGCCCGGACAGGGGGTTCTCTATGGCTACACCTTC.

This clonotype was detected only a few times. This rearrangement joins TRBV29-1 to TRBJ1-2; D ambiguous. The V gene lost 1 base and the J gene lost 5 bases, with 5 bases spanning the gap. Germline-derived CDR1 and CDR2 are SQVTM and ANQGSEA. This CDR3 spans 11 amino acids. CDR3 in amino acids: CSVEGYYGYTF. Written as DNA, the CDR3 is TGCAGCGTTGAAGGTTATTATGGCTACACCTTC.

This chain connects TRBV7-2 to TRBJ2-3; D might be TRBD2 (6 bases). The CDR3 is 15 residues long. The germline CDR1 and CDR2 sequences are SGHTA and FQGNSA. V was trimmed by 3 bases and J by 5 bases, leaving 15 bases between them. CDR3 loop: CASSLTGLEGDTQYF. The CDR3 region has the DNA TGTGCCAGCAGCTTGACGGGCTTGGAGGGAGATACGCAGTATTTT.

This clonotype was detected only a few times. This chain joins TRBV4-2 and TRBJ1-4; D remains unclear. The ends were cut back, 0 bases at V and 8 bases at J, with 16 bases in the middle. Per the germline V gene, CDR1 is LGHNA and CDR2 is YNFKEQ. CDR3 length: 16 residues. CDR3 in amino acids: CASSQDLARAPEKLFF. CDR3 coding DNA: TGTGCCAGCAGCCAAGATCTGGCGCGGGCCCCCGAAAAACTGTTTTTT.